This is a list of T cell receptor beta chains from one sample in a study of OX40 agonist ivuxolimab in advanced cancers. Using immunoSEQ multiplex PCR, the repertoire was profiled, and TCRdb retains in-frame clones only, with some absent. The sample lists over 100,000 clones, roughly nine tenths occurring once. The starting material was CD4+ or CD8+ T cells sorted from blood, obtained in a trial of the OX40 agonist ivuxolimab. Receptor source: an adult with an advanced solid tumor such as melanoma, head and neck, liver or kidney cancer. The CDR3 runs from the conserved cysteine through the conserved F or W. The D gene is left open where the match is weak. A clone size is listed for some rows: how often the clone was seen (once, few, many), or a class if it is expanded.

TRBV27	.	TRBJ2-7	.	CASKTGGWSEQYF	TGTGCCAGCAAGACCGGCGGCTGGTCCGAGCAGTACTTC
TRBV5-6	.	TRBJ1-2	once	CASRESVFGYGYTF	TGTGCCAGCAGAGAATCGGTGTTTGGCTATGGCTACACCTTC
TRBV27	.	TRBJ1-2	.	CASRGGTYGYTF	TGTGCCAGCAGAGGAGGAACCTATGGCTACACCTTC
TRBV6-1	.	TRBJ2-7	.	CATVQGKPTYEQYF	TGTGCCACTGTACAGGGAAAGCCAACTTACGAGCAGTACTTC
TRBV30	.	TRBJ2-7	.	CAWGVLDREQYF	TGTGCCTGGGGGGTCCTGGATCGCGAGCAGTACTTC
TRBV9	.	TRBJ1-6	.	CASSVQGVNSPLHF	TGTGCCAGCAGCGTACAAGGGGTCAATTCACCCCTCCACTTT
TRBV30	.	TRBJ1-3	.	CAWSAGQHPGTIYF	TGTGCCTGGAGTGCCGGGCAGCACCCCGGGACCATATATTTT
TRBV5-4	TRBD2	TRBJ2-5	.	CASSYTSGAYQETQYF	TGTGCCAGCAGCTATACTAGCGGGGCTTACCAAGAGACCCAGTACTTC
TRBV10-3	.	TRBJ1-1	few	CAIAGGRTEAFF	TGTGCCATCGCCGGAGGGAGGACTGAAGCTTTCTTT
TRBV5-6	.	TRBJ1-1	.	CASSLSRAEAFF	TGTGCCAGCAGCTTGAGTAGGGCTGAAGCTTTCTTT
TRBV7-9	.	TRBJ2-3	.	CASSPRVFYTDTQYF	TGTGCCAGCAGCCCGCGGGTTTTCTACACAGATACGCAGTATTTT
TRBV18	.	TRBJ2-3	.	CASTQGSTDTQYF	TGTGCCAGCACGCAGGGGAGCACAGATACGCAGTATTTT
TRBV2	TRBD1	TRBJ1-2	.	CASSLGTGNGYTF	TGTGCCAGCAGCCTTGGGACAGGGAATGGCTACACCTTC
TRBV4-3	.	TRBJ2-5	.	CASSRTSQETQYF	TGCGCCAGCAGCCGTACCTCGCAAGAGACCCAGTACTTC
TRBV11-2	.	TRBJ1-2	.	CASSFEHRGDGYTF	TGTGCCAGCAGCTTCGAACACCGCGGGGATGGCTACACCTTC
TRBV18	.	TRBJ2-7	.	CASSGSGGQPPNYEQYF	TGTGCCAGCTCAGGATCCGGGGGACAGCCCCCCAACTACGAGCAGTACTTC
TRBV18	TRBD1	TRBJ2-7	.	CASSPQADRAYEQYF	TGTGCCAGCTCACCGCAGGCGGACAGGGCATACGAGCAGTACTTC
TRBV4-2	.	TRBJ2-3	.	CASSQDEGDTQYF	TGTGCCAGCAGCCAAGACGAGGGAGATACGCAGTATTTT
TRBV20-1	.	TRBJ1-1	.	CSADSNTEAFF	TGCAGTGCCGACAGTAACACTGAAGCTTTCTTT
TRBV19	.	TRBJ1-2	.	CASSIARGNYGYTF	TGTGCCAGTAGTATAGCGAGGGGTAACTATGGCTACACCTTC
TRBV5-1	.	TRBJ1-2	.	CASSPNGGGITDGYTF	TGCGCCAGCAGCCCCAATGGGGGCGGAATAACAGATGGCTACACCTTC
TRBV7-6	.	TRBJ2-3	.	CASSLGASTDTQYF	TGTGCCAGCAGCTTAGGGGCCTCCACAGATACGCAGTATTTT
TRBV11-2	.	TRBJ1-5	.	CASSLETQQPQHF	TGTGCCAGCAGCTTAGAGACCCAGCAGCCCCAGCATTTT
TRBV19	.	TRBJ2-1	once	CASSIRRGSSYNEQFF	TGTGCCAGTAGTATCAGGCGGGGCAGCTCCTACAATGAGCAGTTCTTC
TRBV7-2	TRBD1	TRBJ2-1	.	CASSSTGDEQFF	TGTGCCAGCAGCTCGACAGGGGATGAGCAGTTCTTC
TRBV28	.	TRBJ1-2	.	CASRIGSLYGYTF	TGTGCCAGCAGGATCGGGAGCCTCTATGGCTACACCTTC
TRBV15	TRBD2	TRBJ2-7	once	CATSRDRLAGGFSYEQYF	TGTGCCACCAGCAGAGATAGACTAGCGGGGGGGTTCTCCTACGAGCAGTACTTC
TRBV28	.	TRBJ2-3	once	CASSTWADTQYF	TGTGCCAGCAGCACTTGGGCAGATACGCAGTATTTT
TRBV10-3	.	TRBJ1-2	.	CAISDRQTANYGYTF	TGTGCCATCAGTGACCGGCAGACTGCTAACTATGGCTACACCTTC
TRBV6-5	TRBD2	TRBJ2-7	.	CASSSSGGSYEQYF	TGTGCCAGCAGTTCTAGCGGGGGCTCCTACGAGCAGTACTTC
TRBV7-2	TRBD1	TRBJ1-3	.	CASSLGTGFAADTIYF	TGTGCCAGCAGCTTAGGGACAGGATTTGCCGCGGACACCATATATTTT
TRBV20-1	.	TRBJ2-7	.	CSCSRNEQYF	TGCAGTTGTAGTAGGAACGAGCAGTACTTC
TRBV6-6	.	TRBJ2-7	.	CASVGDSSYEQYF	TGTGCCAGCGTCGGAGACAGCTCCTACGAGCAGTACTTC
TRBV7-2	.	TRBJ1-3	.	CASSLEGTTGNTIYF	TGTGCCAGCAGCTTAGAGGGGACAACTGGAAACACCATATATTTT
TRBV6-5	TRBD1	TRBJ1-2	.	CASSTRQGANYGYTF	TGTGCCAGCAGTACCCGACAGGGAGCTAACTATGGCTACACCTTC
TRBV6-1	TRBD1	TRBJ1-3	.	CASRRTGESGNTIYF	TGTGCCAGCAGACGGACAGGGGAATCTGGAAACACCATATATTTT
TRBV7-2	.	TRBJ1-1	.	CASSLVGGALVNTEAFF	TGTGCCAGCAGCTTAGTTGGGGGGGCGCTTGTAAACACTGAAGCTTTCTTT
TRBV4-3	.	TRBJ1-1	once	CASSLEGSTEAFF	TGCGCCAGTAGCCTCGAGGGTTCTACTGAAGCTTTCTTT
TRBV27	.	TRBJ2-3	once	CASSSQTQADTQYF	TGTGCCAGCAGTTCCCAGACCCAGGCAGATACGCAGTATTTT
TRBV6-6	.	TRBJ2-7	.	CASSKQTPGEQYF	TGTGCCAGCAGTAAGCAGACGCCTGGGGAGCAGTACTTC
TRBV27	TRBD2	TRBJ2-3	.	CASSLSSGVSTDTQYF	TGTGCCAGCAGTCTATCTAGCGGGGTAAGCACAGATACGCAGTATTTT
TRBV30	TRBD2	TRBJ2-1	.	CAWSGLADNEQFF	TGTGCCTGGAGTGGGCTAGCGGACAATGAGCAGTTCTTC
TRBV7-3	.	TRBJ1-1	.	CASSLSGVDTEAFF	TGTGCCAGCAGCTTAAGCGGCGTGGACACTGAAGCTTTCTTT